The following is a TCR beta chain sequence with its context. Its antigen is not identified. Germline CDR1 reads MGHDK; CDR2 reads SYGVNS. V was clipped by 3 bases and J by 3 bases; unmatched bases: 5. CDR3 size: 15 residues. The sample comes from a study of cytomegalovirus exposure and HLA in healthy donors. Notes on the study in general: When presence/absence was analysed, sequencing depth was taken to be roughly uniform across donors. Analysis performed later found about 17,000 TCR beta sequences associated with HLA alleles at 0.05 false discovery rate. An analysis was carried out at a later point. It showed that HLA-associated TCR beta chains were more clonally expanded than equally common non-associated chains.

Use of 60 Vbeta and 13 Jbeta primers characterized the PCR. Using immunoSEQ multiplex PCR, the repertoire was profiled, and TCRdb retains in-frame clones only, with some absent. The listing contains 40,000 to 50,000 clones. This sequence originates from a woman between 40 and 55 years old in good health and CMV-seronegative. The sample comprised PBMCs. This chain connects TRBV25-1 to TRBJ2-7; TRBD1 matches 10 bases. The CDR3 spells CASSDPRTGGYEQYF. The CDR3, as DNA: TGTGCCAGCAGTGACCCTCGGACAGGGGGCTACGAGCAGTACTTC.